This TCR beta chain was sequenced for a study of T-cell memory formation after mild COVID-19. TCRdb re-called the 5' RACE reads with MiXCR, one entry per CDR3 protein. The table shows fewer than 550,000 distinct CDR3 sequences, with 20% occurring only once. Germline V gene sequence: CDR1 DFQATT, CDR2 SNEGSKA (reference sequence). The CDR3 runs 22 residues. With 4 bases removed from V and 2 bases from J, the gap between germline ends came to 36 bases. This clonotype originated in an adult woman who had mild COVID-19 (a few samples of this study predate the infection). Cell type and time point are not known. The source material was PBMCs or a T cell subset sorted from them (not recorded which). The chain uses TRBV20-1 and TRBJ1-5, with a possible D match to TRBD1 (5 bases). The CDR3 DNA sequence: TGCAGTGCTACCTATACCACGGCGGGGGGAGCTTTCTCGGTTTATGGCAATCAGCCCCAGCATTTT. Its translation is CSATYTTAGGAFSVYGNQPQHF.